These 7 T cell receptor beta chains came from one sample sequenced in a study of blood T cell repertoires in COVID-19. The assay was immunoSEQ multiplex PCR, and TCRdb's table has in-frame clones only and misses some. The sample has more than 150,000 clones, 70% to 90% seen once. Sequencing input: peripheral blood. These receptor sequences come from a woman in her 70s with acute or convalescent COVID-19.

CDR3 DNA sequence: TGTGCCAGCAGCCCCTGGGGGCGGGGGCCCACCTACGAGCAGTACTTC. Protein product: CASSPWGRGPTYEQYF. The V gene is TRBV7-2, the J gene TRBJ2-7; possibly TRBD2 for D (7 bases). CDR3 length: 16 residues. Trimming cost V 5 bases and J 2 bases, with 19 bases left between them. Germline loops: CDR1 SGHTA, CDR2 FQGNSA.

The chain has TRBV19 and TRBJ1-2; tentatively, D is TRBD1 (6 bases). The CDR3 consists of 13 residues. Germline loops: CDR1 LNHDA, CDR2 SQIVND (reference sequence). The V gene lost 4 bases and the J gene lost 7 bases, with 13 bases spanning the gap. CDR3 protein: CASSRDISLGYTF. The CDR3 coding sequence is TGTGCCAGTAGTAGGGACATTTCTCTTGGCTACACCTTC.

The chain is built from TRBV14 and TRBJ1-6; the D gene is possibly TRBD1 (5 bases). Germline CDR1 SGHDN, CDR2 FVKESK. With 2 bases removed from V and 6 bases from J, the gap between germline ends came to 17 bases. The CDR3 extends over 17 amino acids. Here the CDR3 reads CASSQLDQGFTNSPLHF. CDR3 nucleotide sequence: TGTGCCAGCAGCCAACTTGACCAGGGCTTTACTAATTCACCCCTCCACTTT.

V is TRBV2 and J is TRBJ2-3; 9 bases are shared with TRBD2. The germline gives CDR1 SNHLY, CDR2 FYNNEI. J lost 2 bases, V lost 5 bases, and 5 bases had no gene match. The CDR3 spans 15 residues. The CDR3 nucleotides read TGTGCCAGCAGTCCTAGCGGGGTCACCACAGATACGCAGTATTTT. Translating gives CASSPSGVTTDTQYF.

The chain carries TRBV24-1 and TRBJ1-5, with TRBD1 as a possible D gene (6 bases). CDR1 and CDR2 (germline): KGHDR, SFDVKD. The CDR3 totals 16 residues. Trimming left V 4 bases short and J 0 bases short, with 12 bases between. The CDR3 sequence is CATSDPGHNSNQPQHF. The DNA of the CDR3 is TGTGCCACCAGTGACCCGGGACATAATAGCAATCAGCCCCAGCATTTT.

This clone has only a few counts. The V call is TRBV6-5, the J call TRBJ2-3; 8 nucleotides line up with TRBD2. Germline V gene data show CDR1 as MNHEY and CDR2 as SVGAGI. V lost 1 base and J lost 1; bases outside the gene matches: 4. This CDR3 is 16 amino acids long. The CDR3 sequence: CASSYLPTSGTDTQYF. Written as DNA, the CDR3 is TGTGCCAGCAGTTACTTACCGACTAGCGGCACAGATACGCAGTATTTT.

This clone was detected only once. The V call is TRBV18, the J call TRBJ1-1; D not resolved. Germline V gene sequence: CDR1 KGHSH, CDR2 LQKENI. This CDR3 spans 14 amino acids. Trimming pared 5 bases from V and 2 bases from J, leaving 12 bases between. This CDR3 is CASSLKAGNTEAFF. In DNA form, the CDR3 reads TGTGCCAGCTCATTAAAAGCCGGTAACACTGAAGCTTTCTTT.